This T cell receptor beta chain was recovered during a study of cytomegalovirus exposure and HLA in healthy donors. Vbeta (60) and Jbeta (13) primers were used in the PCR. Per the original methods: Approximately 83 million unique TCR beta chains, 9 million to 11 million shared, were counted in a later analysis. Libraries were prepared by immunoSEQ multiplex PCR; TCRdb keeps only in-frame clonotypes and omits some of them. The DNA was the basis for D and trimming; V, J and clone size are from that table. The table has 75,000 to 95,000 clones, 60% to 85% seen once. Findings of the study overall: A later analysis found TCR association rates differed by HLA locus, highest for DRB1 and lowest for HLA-C. Analyzed later, most CMV-associated TCR beta chains appeared HLA-restricted.

Comment on this clone: Its antigen remains unidentified.

The receptor comes from a woman aged 40 to 50 in good health and CMV-seropositive. The sequenced material came from PBMCs.

CDR3 in amino acids: CASSLAGGVNEQYF. As DNA, the CDR3 is TGTGCCAGCAGCCTTGCGGGAGGGGTCAACGAGCAGTACTTC. The chain employs TRBV11-3 and TRBJ2-7; 9 bases match TRBD2. Trimming removed 5 bases from V and 5 bases from J; junction bases left unmatched: 7. The length of the CDR3 is 14 residues. Germline CDR1 is SGHNT and CDR2 is YENEEA.